A selection of T cell receptor beta chains follows, all from one sample in a study of shared clonotypes between healthy human individuals. Data came from immunoSEQ multiplex PCR; TCRdb stores just in-frame clones and leaves some out. This table holds some 1.4 million clones, more than 95% found once. Specimen: naive CD4+ T cells sorted from blood. The receptors were sampled from a man aged 30 to 39 in good health. Each CDR3 is given without its conserved first and last residue. The D gene is left open where the match is weak.

V: TRBV11-2; length: 15; D: TRBD1; J: TRBJ2-5; CDR3: ASSLVRWQGDRETQY
V: TRBV19; length: 12; D: -; J: TRBJ2-2; CDR3: ASNRAVKTGELF
V: TRBV15; length: 15; D: TRBD2; J: TRBJ2-5; CDR3: ATSRVSGTSGKETQY
V: TRBV28; length: 16; D: -; J: TRBJ1-1; CDR3: ASSLIGERSSTNTEAF
V: TRBV14; length: 13; D: TRBD1; J: TRBJ2-7; CDR3: ASSTLPGQGYEQY
V: TRBV2; length: 12; D: -; J: TRBJ2-1; CDR3: ASMPGTTYNEQF
V: TRBV11-2; length: 9; D: -; J: TRBJ2-5; CDR3: ASSLAETQY
V: TRBV7-6; length: 14; D: -; J: TRBJ2-2; CDR3: ASSLGGVLRTGELF
V: TRBV18; length: 19; D: -; J: TRBJ2-2; CDR3: ASSSQKLRVIENANTGELF
V: TRBV29-1; length: 11; D: -; J: TRBJ2-7; CDR3: SLPPTQGYEQY
V: TRBV5-1; length: 13; D: -; J: TRBJ2-5; CDR3: ASSLVGTRQETQY
V: TRBV5-6; length: 13; D: -; J: TRBJ1-1; CDR3: ASSLDVGWSTEAF
V: TRBV13; length: 14; D: TRBD2; J: TRBJ2-2; CDR3: ASSLGGRAPTGELF
V: TRBV10-3; length: 18; D: TRBD1; J: TRBJ2-1; CDR3: AISDTGGSGSGRSYNEQF
V: TRBV10-2; length: 12; D: TRBD2; J: TRBJ2-7; CDR3: ASSETGRAHEQY
V: TRBV5-8; length: 9; D: -; J: TRBJ2-2; CDR3: ASREAGELF
V: TRBV6-5; length: 11; D: -; J: TRBJ2-7; CDR3: ASSRTMGNEQY
V: TRBV28; length: 8; D: -; J: TRBJ1-2; CDR3: ASSSHGYT
V: TRBV7-9; length: 11; D: TRBD1; J: TRBJ2-7; CDR3: ASSGRDRGEQY
V: TRBV19; length: 13; D: TRBD1; J: TRBJ1-5; CDR3: ASSIRDRSNQPQH
V: TRBV5-6; length: 12; D: TRBD2; J: TRBJ2-1; CDR3: ASREGLEYNEQF
V: TRBV5-6; length: 14; D: TRBD1; J: TRBJ1-5; CDR3: ASSFAQGANHQPQH
V: TRBV2; length: 14; D: TRBD2; J: TRBJ2-5; CDR3: ASREGAGGPPETQY
V: TRBV7-8; length: 11; D: -; J: TRBJ2-3; CDR3: ASTPIPTYTQY
V: TRBV18; length: 13; D: TRBD1; J: TRBJ1-1; CDR3: ASSPTGAWGSEAF
V: TRBV15; length: 14; D: -; J: TRBJ1-5; CDR3: ATRQGTQPKSQPQH
V: TRBV5-4; length: 12; D: -; J: TRBJ1-3; CDR3: ASSLEGMGNTIY
V: TRBV5-1; length: 14; D: TRBD1; J: TRBJ2-6; CDR3: ATARDSHSGANVLT
V: TRBV6-5; length: 12; D: -; J: TRBJ2-2; CDR3: ASSYFQLSGELF
V: TRBV9; length: 14; D: -; J: TRBJ1-3; CDR3: ASSVGWSFSGNTIY
V: TRBV30; length: 11; D: TRBD1; J: TRBJ1-2; CDR3: AWSMGQGNGYT
V: TRBV18; length: 13; D: -; J: TRBJ2-1; CDR3: ASSQTARLYNEQF
V: TRBV15; length: 11; D: -; J: TRBJ2-3; CDR3: ATRLGGTDTQY
V: TRBV15; length: 16; D: TRBD2; J: TRBJ2-1; CDR3: ATSRFRGTSGTGNEQF
V: TRBV5-1; length: 15; D: TRBD1; J: TRBJ2-1; CDR3: ASSPGFGQGHGNEQF
V: TRBV28; length: 10; D: -; J: TRBJ2-1; CDR3: ASRPEGNEQF
V: TRBV28; length: 12; D: -; J: TRBJ1-1; CDR3: ASSVPGQNTEAF
V: TRBV28; length: 14; D: -; J: TRBJ2-7; CDR3: ALSSSGVRGTYEQY
V: TRBV11-2; length: 13; D: -; J: TRBJ1-2; CDR3: ASNLRGLPNYGYT
V: TRBV18; length: 16; D: -; J: TRBJ2-3; CDR3: ASSPSPQGGISTDTQY
V: TRBV6-1; length: 14; D: -; J: TRBJ2-7; CDR3: ASSEAPVIAPYEQY
V: TRBV28; length: 14; D: -; J: TRBJ1-5; CDR3: ASSPQGKGDNQPQH
V: TRBV29-1; length: 13; D: -; J: TRBJ2-3; CDR3: SVGGAEGPTDTQY
V: TRBV7-9; length: 14; D: TRBD2; J: TRBJ2-1; CDR3: ASSTSGSPFNNEQF
V: TRBV19; length: 12; D: TRBD1; J: TRBJ1-2; CDR3: ASSRGTGNYGYT
V: TRBV28; length: 17; D: -; J: TRBJ1-2; CDR3: ASSPGFVRHRRNKSGYT
V: TRBV6-6; length: 11; D: TRBD2; J: TRBJ2-2; CDR3: ASRASGTGELF
V: TRBV19; length: 13; D: -; J: TRBJ1-5; CDR3: ASSISRGGNQPQH
V: TRBV6-5; length: 9; D: TRBD1; J: TRBJ2-7; CDR3: ASAGGHEQY
V: TRBV28; length: 13; D: -; J: TRBJ2-7; CDR3: ASSRTGGASYEQY
V: TRBV19; length: 13; D: -; J: TRBJ2-5; CDR3: ASSISSGYQETQY
V: TRBV5-1; length: 11; D: -; J: TRBJ2-7; CDR3: ASSRDTYYEQY
V: TRBV14; length: 10; D: -; J: TRBJ2-7; CDR3: ASSPDLYEQY
V: TRBV2; length: 12; D: TRBD2; J: TRBJ2-3; CDR3: ASRLEGGPGTQY
V: TRBV27; length: 10; D: -; J: TRBJ2-1; CDR3: ASSLGGNEQF
V: TRBV28; length: 13; D: -; J: TRBJ2-5; CDR3: ASSPGTDLGETQY
V: TRBV19; length: 14; D: TRBD2; J: TRBJ2-1; CDR3: ASSIPSGRSYNEQF
V: TRBV4-3; length: 15; D: TRBD2; J: TRBJ2-7; CDR3: ASSQGYWKRELDEQY
V: TRBV18; length: 11; D: TRBD1; J: TRBJ2-7; CDR3: ASSGDSLYEQY
V: TRBV7-3; length: 12; D: -; J: TRBJ1-1; CDR3: ASSLRKQNTEAF